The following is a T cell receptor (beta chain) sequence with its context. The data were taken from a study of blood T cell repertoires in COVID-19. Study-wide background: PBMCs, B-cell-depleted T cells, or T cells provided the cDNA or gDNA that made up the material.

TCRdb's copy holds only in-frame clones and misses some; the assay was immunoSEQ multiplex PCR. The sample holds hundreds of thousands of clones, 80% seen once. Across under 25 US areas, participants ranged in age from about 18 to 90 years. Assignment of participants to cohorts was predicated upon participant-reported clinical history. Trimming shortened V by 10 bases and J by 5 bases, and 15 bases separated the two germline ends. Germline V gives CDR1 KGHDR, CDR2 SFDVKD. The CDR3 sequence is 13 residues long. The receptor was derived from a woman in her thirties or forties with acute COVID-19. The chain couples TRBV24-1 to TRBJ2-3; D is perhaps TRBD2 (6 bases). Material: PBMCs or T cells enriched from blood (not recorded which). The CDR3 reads CATGVGGGDTQYF. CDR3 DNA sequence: TGTGCCACAGGGGTCGGGGGAGGAGATACGCAGTATTTT.